These T cell receptor beta chains were read from a single sample in a study of preoperative IRX-2 immunotherapy in early breast cancer. Libraries were prepared by immunoSEQ multiplex PCR; TCRdb keeps only in-frame clonotypes and omits some of them. This sample has 25,000 to 30,000 clones; 82% occur once, and the top ten carry around 3.1%. This material was obtained from a patient treated with IRX-2 immunotherapy. These receptors originate from a human donor with breast cancer. Each CDR3 is given with its conserved first and last residue. Fields, in order: J gene, clone size, D gene, V gene, CDR3 DNA, CDR3 protein. A D gene is named only where the DNA matches it firmly. Clone sizes are given selectively: once, few, many, or a class where the clone is expanded.

TRBJ2-1 few TRBD1 TRBV11-3 TGTGCCAGCAGCTTAGACAGGGGGCCCTACAATGAGCAGTTCTTC CASSLDRGPYNEQFF
TRBJ1-1 - - TRBV30 TGTGCCTGGAGTTTAAGGACTGAAGCTTTCTTT CAWSLRTEAFF
TRBJ1-2 - - TRBV19 TGTGCCAGTAGTAGCGGACAGCCCGGCTCCCTCTATGGCTACACCTTC CASSSGQPGSLYGYTF
TRBJ1-1 - TRBD1 TRBV5-1 TGCGCCAGCAGCTTTGACAGGGGGAAACTCGTGAACACTGAAGCTTTCTTT CASSFDRGKLVNTEAFF
TRBJ2-1 - TRBD2 TRBV29-1 TGCAGCGTAGAACCTAGCGGGGCTTACAATGAGCAGTTCTTC CSVEPSGAYNEQFF
TRBJ1-1 - - TRBV11-3 TGTGCCAGCAGCTTAGAGGGGGGGAGGAACACTGAAGCTTTCTTT CASSLEGGRNTEAFF
TRBJ2-7 - - TRBV6-8 TGTGCCAGCACCCAGGGCTCCTACGAGCAGTACTTC CASTQGSYEQYF
TRBJ2-3 - - TRBV19 TGTGCCAGTTCACAGGGACCGTCCGATACGCAGTATTTT CASSQGPSDTQYF
TRBJ1-2 - - TRBV7-7 TGTGCCAGCAGCTTAGATTCCCCTAACGTGGGATACTATGGCTACACCTTC CASSLDSPNVGYYGYTF
TRBJ2-1 - - TRBV15 TGTGCCACCAGCTTAAGAACGGGTCCCCCGACCGATGAGCAGTTCTTC CATSLRTGPPTDEQFF
TRBJ1-1 - - TRBV11-3 TGTGCCAGCAGCCCCGGGGGGTTGAACACTGAAGCTTTCTTT CASSPGGLNTEAFF
TRBJ1-2 - - TRBV5-1 TGCGCCAGCAGCCCGGACCCAAACAGCTATGGCTACACCTTC CASSPDPNSYGYTF
TRBJ1-5 - TRBD1 TRBV6-8 TGTGCCAGCAGTTCCCTCGACAGGGTGATCCAGCTCCAGCATTTT CASSSLDRVIQLQHF
TRBJ2-3 - - TRBV19 TGTGCCAGTAGTATAGCCGGGAGTGCAGATACGCAGTATTTT CASSIAGSADTQYF
TRBJ1-1 - - TRBV6-8 TGTGCCAGCAGTCCCTGGGGGCAGGGCGTGGCTTTCTTT CASSPWGQGVAFF
TRBJ2-7 - TRBD1 TRBV11-3 TGTGCCAGCAGCTTAGAGTCAGGGGGCACCTACGAGCAGTACTTC CASSLESGGTYEQYF
TRBJ2-7 - - TRBV5-1 TGCGCCAGCGAAAGGTCTAAAGAGCACAGCTCTAGTTGGGACGAGCAGTACTTC CASERSKEHSSSWDEQYF
TRBJ2-1 few TRBD2 TRBV7-4 TGTGCCAGCAGCTTAGACCCGGGGCTCAGGGGTCTTTGGACTAGCGGGAACTACAATGAGCAGTTCTTC CASSLDPGLRGLWTSGNYNEQFF
TRBJ2-5 once TRBD1 TRBV15 TGTGCCACCAGGGACTGGGACAGGGGGCAAGAGACCCAGTACTTC CATRDWDRGQETQYF
TRBJ2-3 - TRBD2 TRBV6-8 TGTGCCAGCAGTGCTCGAGCGGGGGGGCAAACAGATACGCAGTATTTT CASSARAGGQTDTQYF
TRBJ1-5 - TRBD1 TRBV6-8 TGTGCCAGCAGTCGCCCCGGGACAGGGGATCAGCCCCAGCATTTT CASSRPGTGDQPQHF
TRBJ1-5 - - TRBV28 TGTGCCAGCAGTTTATTAGTACAGGGTATTCAGCCCCAGCATTTT CASSLLVQGIQPQHF
TRBJ2-7 few - TRBV11-3 TGTGCCAGCAGCTTAGTGGAGGGATCCCGCGACGAGCAGTACTTC CASSLVEGSRDEQYF
TRBJ2-3 - - TRBV6-8 TGTGCCAGCAGCTACAACCATTGGACAGATACGCAGTATTTT CASSYNHWTDTQYF
TRBJ1-5 - - TRBV6-8 TGTGCCAGCAGTTGGACAGCAAGCAATCAGCCCCAGCATTTT CASSWTASNQPQHF
TRBJ1-2 - TRBD1 TRBV6-8 TGTGCCAGCACCCTCCGGACAGGGGGAACCTATGGCTACACTTTC CASTLRTGGTYGYTF
TRBJ1-5 - TRBD1 TRBV29-1 TGCAGCGTGGGACAGGGAAGCAATCAGCCCCAGCATTTT CSVGQGSNQPQHF
TRBJ2-1 once TRBD2 TRBV6-4 TGTGCCAGCAGAATGACTAGCGGGTATCAAAATGAGCAGTTCTTC CASRMTSGYQNEQFF
TRBJ2-7 - TRBD2 TRBV2 TGTGCCAGCAGTGATGGGGGGGGTAGCTCCTACGAGCAGTACTTC CASSDGGGSSYEQYF
TRBJ1-2 - TRBD1 TRBV19 TGTGCCAGTAGTAGAGGGACAGGGGGAGTTCGAGGCTACACCTTC CASSRGTGGVRGYTF
TRBJ1-5 large TRBD1 TRBV11-3 TGTGCCAGCAGCTCAACAGGGGCGGGAGATCAAGCCCAGCATTTT CASSSTGAGDQAQHF
TRBJ2-3 once - TRBV1 TGCGCCAGCAGCCAAGAACATAGCGGGAGCTTTACAGATACGCAGTATTTT CASSQEHSGSFTDTQYF
TRBJ2-2 - - TRBV4-1 TGCGCCAGCAGCCAAATTTGGCCCGAGGTAACCGGGGAGCTGTTTTTT CASSQIWPEVTGELFF
TRBJ2-3 - - TRBV7-4 TGTGCCAGCAGCTTAAGGGGACTCCACACAGATACGCAGTATTTT CASSLRGLHTDTQYF
TRBJ1-1 - - TRBV11-3 TGTGCCAGCAGCTTAATGTTGGTTAGGGGAGGGAGGAAGAACACTGAAGCTTTCTTT CASSLMLVRGGRKNTEAFF
TRBJ1-2 - - TRBV7-1 TGTGCCAGCAGCATGTTGATTGACCTAGGGGCTATTGGCTACACCTTC CASSMLIDLGAIGYTF
TRBJ2-1 - - TRBV15 TGTGCCACCAGCAGCAGACAAACCTCCTACAATGAGCAGTTCTTC CATSSRQTSYNEQFF
TRBJ2-6 once - TRBV19 TGTGCCAGCCAATTTTCTGGGGCCAACGTCCTGACTTTC CASQFSGANVLTF
TRBJ2-2 - TRBD2 TRBV6-8 TGTGCCAGCAGTTACAGCGGGGGGGCGGGCACCGGGGAGCTGTTTTTT CASSYSGGAGTGELFF
TRBJ2-2 - - TRBV7-1 TGTGCCAGCAGCTTAGGACGGCGCGACACCGGGGAGCTGTTTTTT CASSLGRRDTGELFF
TRBJ2-5 - TRBD2 TRBV11-3 TGTGCCAGCAGCCAGGGGGGGACTAGCGGAGTTCAAGAGACCCAGTACTTC CASSQGGTSGVQETQYF